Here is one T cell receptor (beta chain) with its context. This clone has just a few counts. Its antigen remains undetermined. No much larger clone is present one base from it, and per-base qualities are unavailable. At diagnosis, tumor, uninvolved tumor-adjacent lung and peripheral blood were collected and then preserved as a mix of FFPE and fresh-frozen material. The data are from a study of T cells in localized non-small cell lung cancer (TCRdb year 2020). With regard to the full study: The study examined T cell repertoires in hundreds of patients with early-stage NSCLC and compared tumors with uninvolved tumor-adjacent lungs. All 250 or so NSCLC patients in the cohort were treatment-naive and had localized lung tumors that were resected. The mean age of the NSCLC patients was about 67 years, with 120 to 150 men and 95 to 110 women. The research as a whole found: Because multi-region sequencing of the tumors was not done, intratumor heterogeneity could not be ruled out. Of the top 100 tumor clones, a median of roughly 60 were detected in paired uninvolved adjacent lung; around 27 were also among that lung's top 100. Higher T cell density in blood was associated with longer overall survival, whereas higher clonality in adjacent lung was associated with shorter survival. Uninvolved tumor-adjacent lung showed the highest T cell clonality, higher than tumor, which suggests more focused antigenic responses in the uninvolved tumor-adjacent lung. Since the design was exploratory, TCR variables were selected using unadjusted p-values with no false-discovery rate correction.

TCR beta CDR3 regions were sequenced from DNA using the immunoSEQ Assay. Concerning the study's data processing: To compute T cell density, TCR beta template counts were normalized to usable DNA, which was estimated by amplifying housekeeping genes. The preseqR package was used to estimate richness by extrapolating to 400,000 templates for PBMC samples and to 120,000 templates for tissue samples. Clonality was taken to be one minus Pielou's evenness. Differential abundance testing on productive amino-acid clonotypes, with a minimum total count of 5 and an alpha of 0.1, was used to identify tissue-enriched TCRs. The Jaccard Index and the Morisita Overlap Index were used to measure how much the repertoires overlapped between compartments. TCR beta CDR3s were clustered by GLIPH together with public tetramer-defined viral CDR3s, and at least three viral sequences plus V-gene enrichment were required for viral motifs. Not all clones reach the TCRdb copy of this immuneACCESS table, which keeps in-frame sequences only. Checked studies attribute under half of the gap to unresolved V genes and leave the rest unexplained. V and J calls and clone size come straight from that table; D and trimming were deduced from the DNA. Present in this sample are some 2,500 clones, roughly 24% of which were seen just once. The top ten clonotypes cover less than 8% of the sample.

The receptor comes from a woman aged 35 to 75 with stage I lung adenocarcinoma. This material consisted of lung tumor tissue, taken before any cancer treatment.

The CDR3 protein: CASRDSSYGYTF. The DNA sequence follows: TGTGCCAGCCGCGACAGCTCCTATGGCTACACCTTC. The sequence joins TRBV6-8 to TRBJ1-2; the D gene is perhaps TRBD1, from 5 matching bases. The germline ends are 11 bases apart after V is trimmed by 8 bases and J by 4 bases. Counted from cysteine to phenylalanine, this CDR3 has 12 amino acids. This entry keeps only the CDR3 DNA: 36 bases, framed from base 1. The germline V gene supplies CDR1 MNHGY and CDR2 SAAAGT.